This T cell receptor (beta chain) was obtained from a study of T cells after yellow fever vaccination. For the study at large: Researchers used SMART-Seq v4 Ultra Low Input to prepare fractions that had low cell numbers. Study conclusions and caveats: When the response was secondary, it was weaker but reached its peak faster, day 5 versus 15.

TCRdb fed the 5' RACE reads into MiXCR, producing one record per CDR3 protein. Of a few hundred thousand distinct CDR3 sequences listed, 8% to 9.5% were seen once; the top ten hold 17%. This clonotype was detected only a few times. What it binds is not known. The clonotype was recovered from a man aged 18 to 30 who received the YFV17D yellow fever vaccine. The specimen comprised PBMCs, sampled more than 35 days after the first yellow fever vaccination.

The CDR3 reads CAITGETYEQYF. Written as DNA, the CDR3 is TGTGCCATCACTGGGGAGACCTACGAGCAGTACTTC. This rearrangement joins TRBV10-3 to TRBJ2-7; D is possibly TRBD2 (5 bases). The CDR3 runs to 12 residues. The germline CDR1 and CDR2 sequences are ENHRY and SYGVKD. V shed 7 bases and J shed 2 bases, with 9 bases lying between them.